This T cell receptor (beta chain) was sequenced in a study of immune cell composition in non-small cell lung cancer. J was trimmed by 7 bases and V by 5 bases; bases with no gene match: 8. The CDR3 has 13 amino acids. CDR1 MNHNY and CDR2 SVGAGI come from the germline V gene (reference sequence). Method: immunoSEQ multiplex PCR; TCRdb's copy keeps in-frame clones and lacks some. The sample shows roughly 3,100 clones, nearly 85% of them seen only once. On this clone: What it binds is not known.

Study-wide findings and caveats: Clones >0.5% enriched in tumour were rarer in adenocarcinoma (roughly 35%) than squamous (roughly 75%). Top 10 clone scores and clonality were higher in squamous than adenocarcinoma. Shared sequences between tumour-reactive and dominant in vivo clones were not proven.

Sequencing was done on a sample of lung tumor tissue. The chain combines TRBV6-6 with TRBJ2-7, with TRBD1 matching 7 bases. The sequence was collected from a human donor with non-small cell lung cancer. The chain's CDR3 is CASSTGQFLEQYF. CDR3 bases: TGTGCCAGCAGTACGGGACAGTTTTTGGAGCAGTACTTC.